A selection of T cell receptor beta chains follows, all from one sample in a study of T-cell reconstitution after alpha-beta-depleted transplantation in children. TCRdb called the PCR reads again in MiXCR, with one record for every CDR3 protein. Of approximately 32,000 distinct CDR3 sequences in the sample, more than 6% were seen once. The source material was peripheral blood, sampled 60 days after TCRalphabeta/CD19-depleted stem cell transplant. These receptors came from a child under two years old who had a stem cell transplant for acute myeloid leukemia, so the T cells may come from the graft donor. Both conserved end residues are part of each CDR3. A D gene is named only where the DNA matches it firmly. Rows may omit the clone size; those that give it use once, few, many or a size class.

D gene: .; V gene: TRBV7-9; clone size: many; J gene: TRBJ2-3; CDR3 protein: CASSLKGNTQYF; CDR3 DNA: TGTGCCAGCAGCTTAAAGGGGAATACGCAGTATTTT
D gene: TRBD2; V gene: TRBV5-1; clone size: many; J gene: TRBJ2-1; CDR3 protein: CASSAGTSGGYEQFF; CDR3 DNA: TGCGCCAGCAGTGCCGGGACTAGCGGGGGGTATGAGCAGTTCTTC
D gene: .; V gene: TRBV6-2/TRBV6-3; clone size: many; J gene: TRBJ2-2; CDR3 protein: CASSYSKGRPTGTGELFF; CDR3 DNA: TGTGCCAGCAGTTACTCGAAGGGACGGCCCACGGGTACCGGGGAGCTGTTTTTT
D gene: TRBD2; V gene: TRBV9; clone size: many; J gene: TRBJ2-5; CDR3 protein: CASSLGLAETQYF; CDR3 DNA: TGTGCCAGCAGCCTGGGACTAGCGGAGACCCAGTACTTC
D gene: TRBD1; V gene: TRBV4-2; clone size: many; J gene: TRBJ2-2; CDR3 protein: CASAGTGDGTGELFF; CDR3 DNA: TGTGCCAGCGCAGGGACAGGGGACGGCACCGGGGAGCTGTTTTTT
D gene: TRBD1; V gene: TRBV7-9; clone size: many; J gene: TRBJ1-2; CDR3 protein: CASSLGGQGPNYGYTF; CDR3 DNA: TGTGCCAGCAGCTTAGGGGGACAGGGTCCGAACTATGGCTACACCTTC
D gene: .; V gene: TRBV7-9; clone size: many; J gene: TRBJ1-3; CDR3 protein: CASSLLGAYRQTGNTIYF; CDR3 DNA: TGTGCCAGCAGCTTACTCGGTGCCTATAGGCAGACTGGAAACACCATATATTTT
D gene: .; V gene: TRBV7-2; clone size: many; J gene: TRBJ2-5; CDR3 protein: CASADGPYQETQYF; CDR3 DNA: TGTGCCAGCGCGGACGGCCCGTACCAAGAGACCCAGTACTTC
D gene: .; V gene: TRBV12-3/TRBV12-4; clone size: many; J gene: TRBJ2-3; CDR3 protein: CASSPRDSGLTDTQYF; CDR3 DNA: TGTGCCAGCAGTCCCCGGGATAGCGGACTCACAGATACGCAGTATTTT
D gene: .; V gene: TRBV4-3; clone size: many; J gene: TRBJ2-3; CDR3 protein: CASSQDGRATDTQYF; CDR3 DNA: TGCGCCAGCAGCCAAGACGGGCGGGCCACAGATACGCAGTATTTT
D gene: .; V gene: TRBV6-5; clone size: many; J gene: TRBJ2-6; CDR3 protein: CASSYSKASGANVLTF; CDR3 DNA: TGTGCCAGCAGTTACTCGAAGGCCTCTGGGGCCAACGTCCTGACTTTC
D gene: .; V gene: TRBV12-3/TRBV12-4; clone size: many; J gene: TRBJ2-1; CDR3 protein: CASLRGNEQFF; CDR3 DNA: TGTGCCAGCCTCAGGGGCAATGAGCAGTTCTTC
D gene: TRBD1; V gene: TRBV7-6; clone size: once; J gene: TRBJ2-3; CDR3 protein: CASSYPPSDRARYTQYF; CDR3 DNA: TGTGCCAGCAGCTACCCCCCCTCGGACAGGGCCAGGTATACGCAGTATTTT
D gene: .; V gene: TRBV10-2; clone size: many; J gene: TRBJ2-2; CDR3 protein: CASRSRQFTTNTGELFF; CDR3 DNA: TGCGCCAGCCGGAGCAGACAGTTTACTACGAACACCGGGGAGCTGTTTTTT
D gene: TRBD2; V gene: TRBV12-3/TRBV12-4; clone size: many; J gene: TRBJ2-3; CDR3 protein: CASSPSGSVTDTQYF; CDR3 DNA: TGTGCCAGCAGTCCCAGCGGGAGCGTCACAGATACGCAGTATTTT
D gene: .; V gene: TRBV20-1; clone size: many; J gene: TRBJ1-6; CDR3 protein: CSDFPLQGNSPLHF; CDR3 DNA: TGCAGCGACTTCCCTCTACAGGGAAATTCACCCCTCCACTTT
D gene: .; V gene: TRBV5-1; clone size: many; J gene: TRBJ1-1; CDR3 protein: CASSLQSLNTEAFF; CDR3 DNA: TGCGCCAGCAGCCTACAGAGTTTGAACACTGAAGCTTTCTTT
D gene: .; V gene: TRBV2; clone size: many; J gene: TRBJ2-7; CDR3 protein: CARDTVDLTYEQYF; CDR3 DNA: TGTGCCAGGGACACGGTCGACCTTACATACGAGCAGTACTTC
D gene: TRBD1; V gene: TRBV25-1; clone size: many; J gene: TRBJ1-6; CDR3 protein: CASSEGTGNSPLHF; CDR3 DNA: TGTGCCAGCAGTGAAGGGACAGGGAATTCACCCCTCCACTTT
D gene: .; V gene: TRBV12-5; clone size: many; J gene: TRBJ1-1; CDR3 protein: CASGLGLMGGHF; CDR3 DNA: TGTGCTAGTGGTTTGGGCCTGATGGGAGGGCATTTT
D gene: TRBD1; V gene: TRBV27; clone size: many; J gene: TRBJ2-7; CDR3 protein: CASSPWTGLNEQYF; CDR3 DNA: TGTGCCAGCAGTCCTTGGACAGGGTTGAACGAGCAGTACTTC
D gene: .; V gene: TRBV10-1; clone size: many; J gene: TRBJ1-1; CDR3 protein: CASSEGGRPNTEAFF; CDR3 DNA: TGCGCCAGCTCCGAAGGTGGAAGACCGAACACTGAAGCTTTCTTT
D gene: .; V gene: TRBV5-6; clone size: .; J gene: TRBJ2-7; CDR3 protein: CASSPGFISQGWPTYEQYF; CDR3 DNA: TGTGCCAGCAGCCCCGGGTTCATATCACAGGGATGGCCTACCTACGAGCAGTACTTC
D gene: .; V gene: TRBV28; clone size: many; J gene: TRBJ2-3; CDR3 protein: CASTEDLRGTDTQYF; CDR3 DNA: TGTGCCAGCACCGAGGACCTAAGAGGGACAGATACGCAGTATTTT
D gene: .; V gene: TRBV7-9; clone size: many; J gene: TRBJ2-7; CDR3 protein: CASSSGLSEQYF; CDR3 DNA: TGTGCCAGCAGCTCCGGTCTTAGCGAGCAGTACTTC
D gene: TRBD1; V gene: TRBV7-2; clone size: many; J gene: TRBJ2-7; CDR3 protein: CASSATGAGEQYF; CDR3 DNA: TGTGCCAGCAGCGCGACAGGGGCTGGCGAGCAGTACTTC
D gene: .; V gene: TRBV6-2/TRBV6-3; clone size: many; J gene: TRBJ2-5; CDR3 protein: CASSWGDSLWRETQYF; CDR3 DNA: TGTGCCAGCAGTTGGGGGGACAGCCTTTGGAGAGAGACCCAGTACTTC
D gene: .; V gene: TRBV18; clone size: many; J gene: TRBJ2-7; CDR3 protein: CASSPTLYRAQGPPYEQYF; CDR3 DNA: TGTGCCAGCTCACCCACCCTCTACCGGGCCCAAGGACCGCCCTACGAGCAGTACTTC
D gene: TRBD1; V gene: TRBV5-1; clone size: many; J gene: TRBJ1-3; CDR3 protein: CASSLAPTGISGNTIYF; CDR3 DNA: TGCGCCAGCAGCTTAGCACCGACAGGGATCTCTGGAAACACCATATATTTT
D gene: TRBD1; V gene: TRBV29-1; clone size: many; J gene: TRBJ2-1; CDR3 protein: CSVEGDRGPSNEQFF; CDR3 DNA: TGCAGCGTTGAGGGGGACAGGGGCCCTAGCAATGAGCAGTTCTTC
D gene: TRBD1; V gene: TRBV4-2; clone size: many; J gene: TRBJ2-3; CDR3 protein: CASSQRTLLAGTASTDTQYF; CDR3 DNA: TGTGCCAGCAGCCAAAGGACATTACTCGCCGGGACAGCTAGCACAGATACGCAGTATTTT
D gene: .; V gene: TRBV10-1; clone size: many; J gene: TRBJ2-1; CDR3 protein: CASSEDLVGEQFF; CDR3 DNA: TGCGCCAGCAGTGAGGATCTAGTGGGTGAGCAGTTCTTC
D gene: TRBD1; V gene: TRBV28; clone size: once; J gene: TRBJ2-7; CDR3 protein: CASSWGQGVNEQYF; CDR3 DNA: TGTGCCAGCAGTTGGGGACAGGGGGTAAACGAGCAGTACTTC
D gene: .; V gene: TRBV4-2; clone size: many; J gene: TRBJ2-7; CDR3 protein: CASSQEVLDTYEQYF; CDR3 DNA: TGTGCCAGCAGCCAAGAGGTTTTGGATACCTACGAGCAGTACTTC
D gene: TRBD1; V gene: TRBV7-8; clone size: many; J gene: TRBJ2-2; CDR3 protein: CASRGEGQGETGELFF; CDR3 DNA: TGTGCCAGCAGGGGGGAAGGACAGGGGGAAACCGGGGAGCTGTTTTTT
D gene: .; V gene: TRBV9; clone size: few; J gene: TRBJ2-1; CDR3 protein: CASSPSQKGGSYNEQFF; CDR3 DNA: TGTGCCAGCAGCCCCTCCCAAAAGGGTGGATCCTACAATGAGCAGTTCTTC